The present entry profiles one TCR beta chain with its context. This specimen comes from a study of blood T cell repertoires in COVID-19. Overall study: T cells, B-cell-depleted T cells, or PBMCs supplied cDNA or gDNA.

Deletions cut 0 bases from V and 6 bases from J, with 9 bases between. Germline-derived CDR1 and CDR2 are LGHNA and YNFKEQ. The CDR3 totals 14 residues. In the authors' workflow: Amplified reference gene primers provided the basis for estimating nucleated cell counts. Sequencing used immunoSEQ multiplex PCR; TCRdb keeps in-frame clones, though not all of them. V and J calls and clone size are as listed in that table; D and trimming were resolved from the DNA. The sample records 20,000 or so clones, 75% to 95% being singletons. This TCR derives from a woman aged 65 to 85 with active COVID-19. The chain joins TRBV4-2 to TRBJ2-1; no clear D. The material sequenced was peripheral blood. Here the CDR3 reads CASSQDTSGNEQFF. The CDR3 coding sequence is TGTGCCAGCAGCCAAGATACCAGTGGCAATGAGCAGTTCTTC.